This entry lists 11 T cell receptor beta chains sequenced from one sample in a study of cytomegalovirus exposure and HLA in healthy donors. PCR was performed using 60 Vbeta and 13 Jbeta primers. Method: immunoSEQ multiplex PCR; TCRdb's copy keeps in-frame clones and lacks some. The sample consists of about 84,000 clones, 55% to 65% of them appearing once. The sequencing input was PBMCs. The receptor source for this set is a woman aged 40 to 50 in good health and CMV-seropositive.

The chain couples TRBV28 to TRBJ2-1; TRBD1 is a possible D gene (5 bases). In germline, CDR1 is MDHEN, CDR2 SYDVKM. The CDR3 consists of 15 residues. The V and J ends lost 1 base and 5 bases respectively, with 12 bases between them. CDR3 region: CASSLFQGMNNEQFF. The CDR3 DNA reads as TGTGCCAGCAGTTTATTCCAGGGTATGAACAATGAGCAGTTCTTC.

This clone was seen a single time. This chain links TRBV6-1 with TRBJ1-1; 9 positions match TRBD1. Germline trimming cut 7 bases from V and 6 bases from J; bases unmatched to any gene: 12. Per germline, CDR1 MNHNS and CDR2 SASEGT. This CDR3 has 15 residues. The CDR3 here is CASIAIQGAGSEAFF. For the CDR3, the DNA is TGTGCCAGCATCGCCATACAGGGGGCCGGGTCTGAAGCTTTCTTT.

The chain is built from TRBV29-1 and TRBJ1-1, with 8 bases that match TRBD1. This CDR3 is built from 12 residues. V shed 4 bases, J shed 7 bases, and the junction held 5 bases outside the gene matches. Germline CDR1 SQVTM, CDR2 ANQGSEA. The CDR3 is CSVGTGMDEAFF. The CDR3 DNA reads TGCAGCGTTGGGACAGGGATGGATGAAGCTTTCTTT.

The sample holds a few counts of this clone. The V call is TRBV19, the J call TRBJ2-7; D might be TRBD2 (6 bases). V lost 5 bases, J lost 4 bases, and 12 bases lay in between. The CDR3 is 13 amino acids. Germline assignment: CDR1 LNHDA and CDR2 SQIVND (reference sequence). The CDR3 region has the DNA TGTGCCAGTAGTCGTGGAGGGAATTACGAGCAGTACTTC. It is translated as CASSRGGNYEQYF.

The chain uses TRBV27 and TRBJ1-2; D is unclear. The CDR3 sequence is 14 residues long. Germline loops: CDR1 MNHEY, CDR2 SMNVEV (reference sequence). The V and J ends lost 0 bases and 8 bases respectively, with 13 bases between them. The CDR3 nucleotides read TGTGCCAGCAGTTTATCTTCGGGGATCGGCGGCTACACCTTC. It yields the protein CASSLSSGIGGYTF.

The V call is TRBV5-1, the J call TRBJ2-2; 8 bases are shared with TRBD1. Germline V gives CDR1 SGHRS, CDR2 YFSETQ. The CDR3 consists of 15 residues. The V segment lost 6 bases and the J segment 5 bases; nucleotides outside the gene matches: 9. The CDR3 coding sequence is TGCGCCAGCACCCAGGACAGGGTGGAGACCGGGGAGCTGTTTTTT. Translation: CASTQDRVETGELFF.

The rearrangement uses TRBV5-1 and TRBJ1-3; 10 bases align to TRBD1. The CDR3 has 17 amino acids. CDR1 is SGHRS, CDR2 YFSETQ, per germline. The trim removed 4 bases at V and 2 bases at J, leaving 9 bases unmatched. CDR3 protein: CASSPGGGQGTGNTIYF. In DNA, the CDR3 is TGCGCCAGCAGCCCAGGGGGGGGACAGGGGACTGGAAACACCATATATTTT.

V usage is TRBV5-1 and J usage is TRBJ2-1; 11 bases line up with TRBD2. CDR3 length: 15 amino acids. Looked up from germline, CDR1 is SGHRS and CDR2 is YFSETQ. The V and J ends lost 0 bases and 10 bases, in that order; junction bases with no gene match: 6. The CDR3 spells CASSLELAGVGEQFF. The DNA for the CDR3 is TGCGCCAGCAGCTTGGAACTAGCGGGAGTTGGAGAGCAGTTCTTC.

The V gene is TRBV7-2, the J gene TRBJ1-5; D gene ambiguous. The CDR3 totals 13 residues. The germline CDR1 and CDR2 sequences are SGHTA and FQGNSA. V shed 6 bases and J shed 2 bases, with 8 bases lying between them. The CDR3 coding sequence is TGTGCCAGCAGTCCGGAGCGCAATCAGCCCCAGCATTTT. This gives the protein CASSPERNQPQHF.

This chain links TRBV2 with TRBJ2-1; 13 nucleotides line up with TRBD2. CDR1 is SNHLY, CDR2 FYNNEI, per germline. V lost 6 bases, J lost 5 bases, and 4 bases stayed unmatched. The CDR3 runs to 15 residues. The CDR3 bases are TGTGCCAGCAGAGAACTAGCGGGAGGGAACAATGAGCAGTTCTTC. Translating it yields CASRELAGGNNEQFF.

This clone was recorded a few times. The chain recombines TRBV4-3 with TRBJ2-2, with D possibly being TRBD1 (5 bases). The CDR3 loop spans 13 amino acids. The V end was cut by 4 bases, the J end by 8 bases, with 11 bases between. Germline assignment: CDR1 LGHNA and CDR2 YSLEER. The CDR3 region has the DNA TGCGCCAGCAGCCCCGCCCAGGGAGGGGAGCTGTTTTTT. It encodes CASSPAQGGELFF.